The 32 T cell receptor beta chains below all came from one sample that was sequenced in a study of blood T cell repertoires in COVID-19. Clones were sequenced by immunoSEQ multiplex PCR, and TCRdb holds only the in-frame ones, with some missing. The sample comprises more than 95,000 clones, approximately 74% of which are singletons, and more than 5.5% rests with the top ten. Specimen: peripheral blood. Source of these receptors: a man in his 60s with acute or convalescent COVID-19.

The chain couples TRBV7-8 to TRBJ1-4, with D maybe TRBD1 (6 bases). Germline CDR1 and CDR2: SGHVS and FQNEAQ. The V end was cut by 5 bases, the J end by 4 bases, with 20 bases between. This CDR3 region has 17 residues. Here the CDR3 reads CASSNQRIGQINEKLFF. DNA for the CDR3: TGTGCCAGCAGCAACCAACGGATTGGACAGATTAATGAAAAACTGTTTTTT.

V and J are TRBV2 and TRBJ1-5; tentatively, D is TRBD1 (6 bases). CDR1 and CDR2 from the germline V gene are SNHLY and FYNNEI. Trimming took 2 bases from V and 4 from J, leaving 12 bases between them. This CDR3 region has 15 residues. DNA of the CDR3: TGTGCCAGCAGTGAACGACAGGCAAAGAATCAGCCCCAGCATTTT. Amino acid sequence: CASSERQAKNQPQHF.

This clone has only one observation. V gene TRBV5-1 combines with J gene TRBJ1-1; a possible D gene is TRBD1 (5 bases). V lost 4 bases and J lost 1, with 8 bases in between. Germline V gives CDR1 SGHRS, CDR2 YFSETQ. This CDR3 has 13 amino acids. As DNA, the CDR3 is TGCGCCAGCAGCAGCAGGGAGAACACTGAAGCTTTCTTT. Protein product: CASSSRENTEAFF.

The chain recombines TRBV21-1 with TRBJ1-4; whether TRBD1, the table's D call, matches the DNA was not checked. TRBV21-1 is an annotated pseudogene. This CDR3 has 15 amino acids. CDR3 loop: CASSKEGTGREKLFF. As DNA, the CDR3 is TGTGCCAGCAGCAAAGAGGGGACAGGGAGAGAAAAACTGTTTTTT.

V usage is TRBV15 and J usage is TRBJ1-1, with D perhaps TRBD1 (5 bases). Germline V gene lookup returns CDR1 LNHNV and CDR2 YYDKDF (reference sequence). The CDR3 contains 15 residues. V dropped 1 base and J dropped 6 bases, with 15 bases sitting between them. CDR3 in amino acids: CATSRVTRGAAEAFF. CDR3 nucleotides: TGTGCCACCAGCAGAGTTACGCGTGGGGCCGCTGAAGCTTTCTTT. The full variable domain, in which reference TRBV15 and TRBJ1-1 provide the parts outside the CDR3, is DAMVIQNPRYQVTQFGKPVTLSCSQTLNHNVMYWYQQKSSQAPKLLFHYYDKDFNNEADTPDNFQSRRPNTSFCFLDIRSPGLGDTAMYLCATSRVTRGAAEAFFGQGTRLTVV.

This rearrangement joins TRBV7-9 to TRBJ2-7; 8 nucleotides match TRBD2. Trimming cost V 7 bases and J 0 bases; bases outside gene matches: 8. The CDR3 contains 15 residues. Looked up from germline, CDR1 is SEHNR and CDR2 is FQNEAQ (reference sequence). DNA for the CDR3: TGTGCCAGCACCCGGGGGGGCCCAGGCTCCTACGAGCAGTACTTC. This sequence encodes CASTRGGPGSYEQYF.

This clone was detected ten times or more. The chain is built from TRBV5-1 and TRBJ1-2; D gene ambiguous. Trimming left V 5 bases short and J 5 bases short, with 22 bases between. This CDR3 has 16 amino acids. Per the germline V gene, CDR1 is SGHRS and CDR2 is YFSETQ. CDR3 in amino acids: CASSPLPGDRGYGYTF. For the CDR3, the DNA is TGCGCCAGCAGTCCCCTTCCCGGGGATCGGGGTTATGGCTACACCTTC.

This sequence joins TRBV6-1 and TRBJ2-7; 7 bases map to TRBD1. Germline CDR1 and CDR2: MNHNS and SASEGT. The CDR3 has 14 amino acids. V trimming: 3 bases; J trimming: 2 bases; junction bases outside the gene matches: 4. The CDR3 DNA sequence: TGTGCCAGCAGTGATTGGACAGGAGCCTACGAGCAGTACTTC. As protein: CASSDWTGAYEQYF.

J is TRBJ2-7 and V is TRBV7-8; weak D call: TRBD2 (6 bases). The CDR3 is made up of 12 amino acids. The germline V and J ends were trimmed by 3 bases and 10 bases, with 13 bases remaining between them. Looked up from germline, CDR1 is SGHVS and CDR2 is FQNEAQ. DNA for the CDR3: TGTGCCAGCAGCTTGGGCGGGGAGAAACAGTACTTC. This translates into CASSLGGEKQYF.

CDR3 loop: CSVEVVAGGPREQFF. The CDR3 nucleotides read TGCAGCGTTGAGGTTGTGGCGGGAGGGCCTCGCGAGCAGTTCTTC. This chain links TRBV29-1 with TRBJ2-1; 9 bases align to TRBD2. V gave up 3 bases and J gave up 10 bases; unmatched junction bases: 13. The CDR3 runs 15 residues. Germline CDR1 reads SQVTM; CDR2 reads ANQGSEA.

The rearrangement joins TRBV2 to TRBJ1-4, with a tentative D call TRBD1 (6 bases). CDR1 SNHLY and CDR2 FYNNEI come from the germline V gene. Trimming stripped 7 bases from V and 8 bases from J, with 14 bases between. The CDR3 is made up of 13 amino acids. This CDR3 reads CASNHRVEEKLFF. The CDR3 nucleotides read TGTGCCAGCAATCACAGGGTTGAAGAAAAACTGTTTTTT. The full variable domain, rest sourced from reference TRBV2 and TRBJ1-4, is EPEVTQTPSHQVTQMGQEVILRCVPISNHLYFYWYRQILGQKVEFLVSFYNNEISEKSEIFDDQFSVERPDGSNFTLKIRSTKLEDSAMYFCASNHRVEEKLFFGSGTQLSVL.

The gene calls are TRBV30 and TRBJ2-1; TRBD2 agrees at 9 bases. The CDR3 runs 13 residues. V was pared by 2 bases and J by 5 bases, with 1 base of the junction left unmatched. Germline V gene sequence: CDR1 GTSNPN, CDR2 SVGIG (reference sequence). The CDR3, as DNA: TGTGCCTGGAGTCCTAGCGGGAACAATGAGCAGTTCTTC. It yields the protein CAWSPSGNNEQFF.

The V and J genes are TRBV9 and TRBJ2-3, with 9 bases that match TRBD2. V lost 1 base, J lost 4 bases, and 4 bases stayed unmatched. Germline CDR1 and CDR2: SGDLS and YYNGEE. The length of the CDR3 is 15 residues. The CDR3 here is CASSVWLAGADTQYF. As DNA, the CDR3 is TGTGCCAGCAGCGTATGGTTAGCGGGAGCAGATACGCAGTATTTT.

This clone was recorded a few times. This chain's CDR3 is CATSGGGQGQETQYF. The CDR3 DNA reads TGTGCCACCAGTGGGGGGGGACAGGGCCAAGAGACCCAGTACTTC. The rearrangement uses TRBV24-1 and TRBJ2-5; the match to TRBD1 covers 9 bases. Germline values: CDR1 KGHDR, CDR2 SFDVKD. CDR3 length equals 15 residues. The junction had 4 bases not matched to a gene; V was cut back by 5 bases and J by 1 base.

A few counts support this clone. The J gene is TRBJ1-1, the V gene TRBV5-5; 9 bases match TRBD1. From germline, CDR1 is SGHKS and CDR2 YYEKEE (reference sequence). The CDR3 has 17 amino acids. The V segment lost 3 bases and the J segment 0 bases; nucleotides outside the gene matches: 9. The CDR3: CASSYRTGGLLNTEAFF. CDR3 nucleotides: TGTGCCAGCAGCTACAGAACAGGGGGCTTACTGAACACTGAAGCTTTCTTT.

This chain uses TRBV9 with TRBJ2-1, with 13 nucleotides matching TRBD2. V shed 0 bases, J shed 4 bases, and the junction held 4 bases outside the gene matches. Looked up from germline, CDR1 is SGDLS and CDR2 is YYNGEE. This CDR3 has 17 amino acids. The CDR3 DNA follows: TGTGCCAGCAGCGTAGGACTAGCGGGGGGCTATTACAATGAGCAGTTCTTC. As protein: CASSVGLAGGYYNEQFF.

This rearrangement joins TRBV2 to TRBJ1-2, with 12 bases fitting TRBD1. CDR1 and CDR2 from the germline V gene are SNHLY and FYNNEI. The J segment lost 5 bases and the V segment lost 4 bases, leaving 5 bases of the junction unmatched. The CDR3 runs to 15 residues. The CDR3 reads CASSAGTGGVYGYTF. The CDR3 DNA sequence: TGTGCCAGCAGTGCCGGGACAGGGGGCGTGTATGGCTACACCTTC.

The chain combines TRBV11-2 with TRBJ1-2; no clear D gene. Germline assignment: CDR1 SGHAT and CDR2 FQNNGV. V lost 6 bases and J lost 3, with 8 bases in between. The CDR3 length is 12 residues. The CDR3 here is CASSPGYYGYTF. The CDR3 nucleotides read TGTGCCAGCAGTCCGGGGTACTATGGCTACACCTTC.

With regard to this clone: Other nucleotide sequences from this sample produce the same CDR3. The CDR3 DNA sequence: TGTGCCAGCAGTTTAGCGGGGAACTATGGCTACACCTTC. It yields the protein CASSLAGNYGYTF. The genes are TRBV28 and TRBJ1-2; D is undetermined. Germline loops: CDR1 MDHEN, CDR2 SYDVKM. With 2 bases removed from V and 2 bases from J, the gap between germline ends came to 6 bases. CDR3 size: 13 residues.

This rearrangement joins TRBV15 to TRBJ2-3; 10 nucleotides agree with TRBD2. The V segment lost 9 bases and the J segment 2 bases; nucleotides outside the gene matches: 2. The length of the CDR3 is 13 residues. The V gene's germline CDR1 is LNHNV and CDR2 YYDKDF (reference sequence). The CDR3 reads CATSGGSTDTQYF. The CDR3 coding sequence is TGTGCCACTAGCGGGGGGTCCACAGATACGCAGTATTTT.

The gene calls are TRBV6-5 and TRBJ2-3; maybe TRBD1 (5 bases). Germline values: CDR1 MNHEY, CDR2 SVGAGI. CDR3 length: 14 residues. The V end lost 6 bases, the J end lost 4 bases, and 14 bases lay between the germline ends. This chain's CDR3 is CASSQRGRADTQYF. In DNA form, the CDR3 reads TGTGCCAGCAGCCAAAGGGGCAGGGCAGATACGCAGTATTTT.

The chain employs TRBV7-2 and TRBJ2-1; TRBD1 is a possible D gene (5 bases). Germline-derived CDR1 and CDR2 are SGHTA and FQGNSA. This CDR3 is 14 amino acids long. The ends were cut back, 7 bases at V and 6 bases at J, with 16 bases in the middle. The CDR3 DNA is TGTGCCAGCACCTACCAGGGTTGGGGCAATGAGCAGTTCTTC. Amino acids: CASTYQGWGNEQFF.

J is TRBJ2-5 and V is TRBV3-1 (or the pseudogene TRBV3-2); TRBD1 aligns across 10 bases. The V segment lost 2 bases and the J segment 5 bases; nucleotides outside the gene matches: 11. CDR3 length: 17 residues. Germline loops: CDR1 LGHDT, CDR2 YNNKEL (reference sequence). Written as DNA, the CDR3 is TGTGCCAGCAGCCAAAGACGGACAGGGGGAATGTGGGAGACCCAGTACTTC. Translation: CASSQRRTGGMWETQYF.

The chain has TRBV3-1 (or the pseudogene TRBV3-2) and TRBJ1-2; 10 nucleotides line up with TRBD1. Trimming at V came to 2 bases and at J to 8 bases, leaving 8 bases not matched to a gene. The V gene's germline CDR1 is LGHDT and CDR2 YNNKEL (reference sequence). The CDR3 runs 15 residues. CDR3 amino acids: CASSQNPGQGLGYTF. The CDR3 bases are TGTGCCAGCAGCCAAAACCCGGGACAGGGGTTGGGCTACACCTTC.

This rearrangement joins TRBV11-2 to TRBJ2-7; perhaps TRBD2 as D (6 bases). V was trimmed by 1 base and J by 1 base, leaving 11 bases between them. CDR1 is SGHAT and CDR2 is FQNNGV in the germline V gene. The CDR3 runs to 15 residues. DNA for the CDR3: TGTGCCAGCAGCTTAGCCGGGAGTCAGTCCTACGAGCAGTACTTC. This sequence encodes CASSLAGSQSYEQYF.

Here the CDR3 reads CASSSRPGGSTDTQYF. CDR3 nucleotide sequence: TGTGCCAGCAGCTCCCGGCCTGGCGGGAGCACAGATACGCAGTATTTT. V and J are TRBV11-2 and TRBJ2-3; D might be TRBD2 (5 bases). Germline V gene data show CDR1 as SGHAT and CDR2 as FQNNGV. The germline V and J ends were trimmed by 4 bases and 0 bases, with 14 bases remaining between them. The CDR3 covers 16 residues.

The chain joins TRBV30 to TRBJ1-2; 8 positions agree with TRBD1. J lost 6 bases, V lost 1 base, and 7 bases had no gene match. This CDR3 has 14 residues. Looked up from germline, CDR1 is GTSNPN and CDR2 is SVGIG (reference sequence). DNA for the CDR3: TGTGCCTGGAGTGCACAGGGGGGGTCAGATGGCTACACCTTC. It encodes CAWSAQGGSDGYTF.

The chain links TRBV30 to TRBJ2-2, with TRBD1 matching over 10 bases. In germline, CDR1 is GTSNPN, CDR2 SVGIG (reference sequence). The CDR3 runs to 16 residues. V lost 2 bases to trimming and J lost 2 bases; unmatched junction nucleotides: 5. DNA for the CDR3: TGTGCCTGGAGTCCCCGGGACAGGGGCAACACCGGGGAGCTGTTTTTT. It translates to CAWSPRDRGNTGELFF.

This clone turned up a few times. The chain uses TRBV6-5 and TRBJ1-1; D is perhaps TRBD1 (6 bases). The CDR3 loop spans 15 amino acids. The V and J ends lost 6 bases and 5 bases respectively, with 19 bases between them. The germline V gene has CDR1 MNHEY and CDR2 SVGAGI. Here the CDR3 reads CASRPPLRGATEAFF. Written as DNA, the CDR3 is TGTGCCAGCAGGCCTCCCCTTCGGGGGGCGACTGAAGCTTTCTTT.

The rearrangement joins TRBV2 to TRBJ2-3; TRBD2 aligns across 8 bases. This CDR3 region has 17 residues. Germline trimming cut 4 bases from V and 8 bases from J; bases unmatched to any gene: 17. CDR1 is SNHLY, CDR2 FYNNEI, per germline. The CDR3 is CASSVIGGTGGPGTQYF. Written as DNA, the CDR3 is TGTGCCAGCAGTGTTATAGGCGGGACGGGGGGGCCTGGTACGCAGTATTTT.

The table lists this clone with a count of one. The chain couples TRBV5-1 to TRBJ1-6; D possibly corresponds to TRBD1 (5 bases). Germline lookup yields CDR1 SGHRS and CDR2 YFSETQ. This CDR3 has 15 amino acids. V shed 5 bases and J shed 2 bases, with 11 bases lying between them. The CDR3 spells CASRSGETYNSPLHF. The CDR3 bases are TGCGCCAGCAGGTCGGGGGAAACCTATAATTCACCCCTCCACTTT.

The rearrangement joins TRBV28 to TRBJ1-5; D is unclear. Trimming took 5 bases from V and 15 from J, leaving 17 bases between them. CDR3 length: 12 amino acids. CDR1 is MDHEN, CDR2 SYDVKM, per germline. The CDR3 nucleotides are TGTGCCAGCAGTGCAACGAGTGGGAGGAGGCATTTT. It specifies CASSATSGRRHF.